This paragraph covers one TCR beta chain sequence. Sequencing used immunoSEQ multiplex PCR; TCRdb keeps in-frame clones, though not all of them. In the table there are approximately 210,000 clones, about 80% of which are singletons. Per the germline V gene, CDR1 is SQVTM and CDR2 is ANQGSEA. Trimming pared 0 bases from V and 7 bases from J, leaving 22 bases between. This CDR3 has 17 residues. The record originates from a study of blood T cell repertoires in COVID-19. The sequence was obtained from a man in his forties who had recovered from COVID-19. Material for sequencing was PBMCs or T cells enriched from blood (not recorded which). V and J are TRBV29-1 and TRBJ2-1, with D tentatively TRBD2 (7 bases). In DNA form, the CDR3 reads TGCAGCGTTGAAGAAGGGGGAGCTAGCGGTGCGCGGAATGAGCAGTTCTTC. As protein: CSVEEGGASGARNEQFF.